This TCR beta chain was obtained from a study of long-term antiretroviral therapy in people with HIV. The CDR3 loop spans 15 amino acids. V gave up 4 bases and J gave up 6 bases, with 17 bases separating them. Germline CDR1 reads SGHRS; CDR2 reads YFSETQ. Notes on the study in general: Controls had broader CDR3 length ranges than HIV repertoires did. Diversity rose after ART but stayed below transplant donor controls.

There are a few counts of this clone. What it binds is unknown. A minimum of one pre-ART and two post-ART PBMC samples existed for each donor. Treatment for all HIV-infected participants took place in the United States. At the survey level, the v3.0 immunoSEQ assay was run. Produced via immunoSEQ multiplex PCR; TCRdb's table is partial and in-frame only. The sample shows tens of thousands of clones, roughly 76% of them seen only once. This specimen was unsorted PBMCs, taken 1.1 years before starting antiretroviral therapy. The chain has TRBV5-1 and TRBJ2-1; possible D gene TRBD2, 5 bases. This TCR was recovered from a woman aged 40 to 50 with HIV. DNA for the CDR3: TGCGCCAGCAGCGGTAACGGACCGGGAAGCAATGAGCAGTTCTTC. Its protein is CASSGNGPGSNEQFF.